These 22 T cell receptor beta chains came from one sample sequenced in a study of cytomegalovirus exposure and HLA in healthy donors. A multiplex PCR was run with 60 Vbeta primers and 13 Jbeta primers. Some clones are missing from TCRdb's copy, which holds only in-frame ones; the method was immunoSEQ multiplex PCR. The top ten hold about 0.22% of the sample, which has more than 200,000 clones, less than 85% seen once. Material for sequencing was PBMCs. These TCRs come from a girl aged 2-10 years in good health and CMV-seronegative.

To note about this clone: The same CDR3 also results from other DNA sequences found in this sample. This chain joins TRBV29-1 and TRBJ1-1; D gene unclear. Trimming removed 4 bases from V and 1 base from J, with 7 bases in between. The CDR3 sequence is 12 residues long. Germline CDR1 is SQVTM and CDR2 is ANQGSEA. The chain's CDR3 is CSVGRANTEAFF. In DNA, the CDR3 is TGCAGCGTTGGGCGGGCGAACACTGAAGCTTTCTTT.

The gene calls are TRBV4-1 and TRBJ2-7; D gene uncertain. The V and J ends lost 4 bases and 0 bases respectively, with 10 bases between them. Germline-derived CDR1 and CDR2 are MGHRA and YSYEKL. The CDR3 has 14 amino acids. The CDR3 sequence: CASSPTESSYEQYF. CDR3 nucleotides: TGCGCCAGCAGCCCTACGGAGAGCTCCTACGAGCAGTACTTC.

The chain carries TRBV29-1 and TRBJ2-3; no clear D gene. Trimming shortened V by 7 bases and J by 2 bases, and 7 bases separated the two germline ends. This CDR3 is built from 11 residues. Germline V gives CDR1 SQVTM, CDR2 ANQGSEA. CDR3 region: CSAAYTDTQYF. In DNA form, the CDR3 reads TGCAGCGCCGCCTACACAGATACGCAGTATTTT.

The chain joins TRBV2 to TRBJ2-5; D not resolved. CDR1 and CDR2 from the germline V gene are SNHLY and FYNNEI. The CDR3 is 13 amino acids. Trimming removed 4 bases from V and 1 base from J, with 7 bases in between. The CDR3 protein is CASSVELQETQYF. The CDR3 region has the DNA TGTGCCAGCAGTGTCGAGCTCCAAGAGACCCAGTACTTC.

V is TRBV30 and J is TRBJ1-1, with TRBD1 matching 12 bases. Germline CDR1 and CDR2: GTSNPN and SVGIG (reference sequence). The V segment lost 0 bases and the J segment 3 bases; nucleotides outside the gene matches: 5. The CDR3 has 16 residues. CDR3 nucleotides: TGTGCCTGGAGTGTGGTGGGACAGGGGGCTGACACTGAAGCTTTCTTT. It is translated as CAWSVVGQGADTEAFF.

The genes are TRBV4-2 and TRBJ1-6; 7 bases fit TRBD1. The V segment lost 1 base and the J segment 9 bases; nucleotides outside the gene matches: 3. CDR1 and CDR2 from the germline V gene are LGHNA and YNFKEQ. CDR3 length equals 14 residues. CDR3 bases: TGTGCCAGCAGCCAAGCCAAGGGGGCTTCACCCCTCCACTTT. Translated: CASSQAKGASPLHF.

This clone was observed a single time. The chain joins TRBV19 to TRBJ2-1; 9 nucleotides agree with TRBD1. The CDR3 totals 14 residues. Losses at the gene ends were 4 bases for V and 7 bases for J; bases not matched to a gene: 5. The germline V gene has CDR1 LNHDA and CDR2 SQIVND (reference sequence). The DNA of the CDR3 is TGTGCCAGTAGTACGGACAGGGGATTAAATGAGCAGTTCTTC. It yields the protein CASSTDRGLNEQFF.

This clone was counted once. The rearrangement links TRBV6-1 to TRBJ1-1, with D possibly TRBD1 on 5 matching bases. The CDR3 is 15 amino acids. Germline V gene data show CDR1 as MNHNS and CDR2 as SASEGT. V dropped 6 bases and J dropped 0 bases, with 14 bases sitting between them. CDR3 in amino acids: CASRHQGVMNTEAFF. CDR3 nucleotides: TGTGCCAGCAGACACCAAGGGGTCATGAACACTGAAGCTTTCTTT.

The CDR3 here is CASTLGGGKNTEAFF. CDR3 DNA sequence: TGTGCCAGCACCCTGGGTGGGGGGAAGAACACTGAAGCTTTCTTT. The V and J genes are TRBV11-2 and TRBJ1-1; D is perhaps TRBD1 (5 bases). Trimming shortened V by 7 bases and J by 1 base, and 16 bases separated the two germline ends. Germline lookup yields CDR1 SGHAT and CDR2 FQNNGV. The CDR3 runs 15 residues.

This rearrangement joins TRBV16 to TRBJ2-1; tentative D call: TRBD1 (5 bases). Germline V gene sequence: CDR1 KGHSY, CDR2 FQNENV. V lost 3 bases and J lost 0, with 12 bases in between. The CDR3 spans 16 residues. The CDR3 is CASSQSGQYSYNEQFF. As DNA, the CDR3 is TGTGCCAGCAGCCAGTCAGGGCAGTACTCCTACAATGAGCAGTTCTTC.

The J gene is TRBJ1-1, the V gene TRBV6-1, with 7 bases aligning to TRBD1. Germline lookup yields CDR1 MNHNS and CDR2 SASEGT. After removal of 8 bases from V and 7 bases from J, the junction contained 10 bases not matched to a gene. The CDR3 consists of 13 residues. The chain's CDR3 is CASDRVGTDEAFF. The CDR3 DNA sequence: TGTGCCAGCGACAGGGTTGGGACCGATGAAGCTTTCTTT.

V usage is TRBV7-9 and J usage is TRBJ2-5; 10 nucleotides align to TRBD2. The CDR3 spans 18 residues. The V segment lost 5 bases and the J segment 1 base; nucleotides outside the gene matches: 13. Germline V gene sequence: CDR1 SEHNR, CDR2 FQNEAQ (reference sequence). The CDR3 DNA reads TGTGCCAGCAGCCGACCGGGACTAGCGAGCCGTACCCAAGAGACCCAGTACTTC. Protein sequence: CASSRPGLASRTQETQYF. Full variable domain (remainder filled in from reference TRBV7-9 and TRBJ2-5): DTGVSQNPRHKITKRGQNVTFRCDPISEHNRLYWYRQTLGQGPEFLTYFQNEAQLEKSRLLSDRFSAERPKGSFSTLEIQRTEQGDSAMYLCASSRPGLASRTQETQYFGPGTRLLVL.

The V call is TRBV6-1, the J call TRBJ1-5; no clear D gene. Trimming cost V 2 bases and J 7 bases, with 12 bases left between them. The CDR3 is made up of 14 amino acids. The germline V gene has CDR1 MNHNS and CDR2 SASEGT. This chain's CDR3 is CASSELAVGQPQHF. The CDR3 DNA is TGTGCCAGCAGTGAACTAGCAGTCGGACAGCCCCAGCATTTT.

Only a few counts were recorded for this clone. This chain joins TRBV6-6 and TRBJ1-1; 8 bases are shared with TRBD1. V lost 7 bases, J lost 0 bases, and 4 bases stayed unmatched. The V gene's germline CDR1 is MNHNY and CDR2 SVGAGI (reference sequence). The CDR3 consists of 14 residues. The CDR3 loop is CASTDRGMNTEAFF. Written as DNA, the CDR3 is TGTGCCAGCACCGACAGGGGAATGAACACTGAAGCTTTCTTT.

This clone appeared once. J is TRBJ1-4 and V is TRBV29-1; D remains ambiguous. Germline CDR1 and CDR2: SQVTM and ANQGSEA. The V end was cut by 4 bases, the J end by 2 bases, with 8 bases between. The CDR3 totals 13 residues. CDR3: CSVGGGTNEKLFF. The CDR3 nucleotides read TGCAGCGTTGGAGGCGGTACTAATGAAAAACTGTTTTTT. Full variable domain (remainder filled in from reference TRBV29-1 and TRBJ1-4): SAVISQKPSRDICQRGTSLTIQCQVDSQVTMMFWYRQQPGQSLTLIATANQGSEATYESGFVIDKFPISRPNLTFSTLTVSNMSPEDSSIYLCSVGGGTNEKLFFGSGTQLSVL.

This clone was detected a few times. CDR3 loop: CASSLFGLRGEQFF. CDR3 coding DNA: TGTGCCAGCAGCTTATTCGGTTTGAGGGGGGAGCAGTTCTTC. The J gene is TRBJ2-1, the V gene TRBV11-3; the D gene is possibly TRBD1 (6 bases). CDR1 SGHNT and CDR2 YENEEA come from the germline V gene. V was shortened by 2 bases and J by 10 bases, with 15 bases between the two germline ends. The CDR3 has 14 amino acids.

J is TRBJ1-5 and V is TRBV27, with a weak D call TRBD1 (5 bases). Germline loops: CDR1 MNHEY, CDR2 SMNVEV (reference sequence). The CDR3 loop spans 15 amino acids. V lost 2 bases, J lost 6 bases, and 14 bases lay in between. CDR3 bases: TGTGCCAGCAGTTTAGAAGGGCAGGGAGGTCAGCCCCAGCATTTT. Amino acid sequence: CASSLEGQGGQPQHF.

The V and J genes are TRBV6-1 and TRBJ2-5, with D hard to call. V lost 8 bases and J lost 6, with 19 bases in between. Germline assignment: CDR1 MNHNS and CDR2 SASEGT. This CDR3 is 14 amino acids long. CDR3 sequence reads: CASSENLAQKTQYF. DNA for the CDR3: TGTGCCAGCTCGGAGAACCTCGCTCAAAAGACCCAGTACTTC.

V usage is TRBV4-1 and J usage is TRBJ2-5, with unresolved D. The DNA end lines up better with TRBJ2-7; the J call may be wrong. The CDR3 covers 15 residues. From germline, CDR1 is MGHRA and CDR2 YSYEKL. CDR3 coding DNA: TGCGCCAGCAGCCAAGAAGTCGCAGCGACTTACGAGCAGTACTTC. This translates into CASSQEVAATYEQYF.

This sequence joins TRBV11-2 and TRBJ2-5, with a possible D match to TRBD2 (6 bases). The CDR3 has 16 amino acids. Germline V CDR1 and CDR2: SGHAT, FQNNGV. The V and J ends lost 2 bases and 0 bases respectively, with 13 bases between them. For the CDR3, the DNA is TGTGCCAGCAGCTTACGCTTTGGACTATACCAAGAGACCCAGTACTTC. Translated: CASSLRFGLYQETQYF.

The V call is TRBV19, the J call TRBJ2-2; D ambiguous. V gave up 2 bases and J gave up 4 bases, with 14 bases separating them. The CDR3 covers 16 residues. Germline CDR1 is LNHDA and CDR2 is SQIVND (reference sequence). In DNA form, the CDR3 reads TGTGCCAGTAGTATAAGCCTTGGGCCGACCACCGGGGAGCTGTTTTTT. The encoded protein is CASSISLGPTTGELFF.

This clone has just a few counts. The rearrangement joins TRBV15 to TRBJ2-5, with D perhaps matching TRBD1 (5 bases). The length of the CDR3 is 15 residues. Trimming shortened V by 1 base and J by 4 bases, and 13 bases separated the two germline ends. CDR1 and CDR2 from the germline V gene are LNHNV and YYDKDF (reference sequence). This CDR3 reads CATSRGAKTVETQYF. The CDR3 DNA sequence: TGTGCCACCAGCAGAGGGGCGAAGACAGTAGAGACCCAGTACTTC.